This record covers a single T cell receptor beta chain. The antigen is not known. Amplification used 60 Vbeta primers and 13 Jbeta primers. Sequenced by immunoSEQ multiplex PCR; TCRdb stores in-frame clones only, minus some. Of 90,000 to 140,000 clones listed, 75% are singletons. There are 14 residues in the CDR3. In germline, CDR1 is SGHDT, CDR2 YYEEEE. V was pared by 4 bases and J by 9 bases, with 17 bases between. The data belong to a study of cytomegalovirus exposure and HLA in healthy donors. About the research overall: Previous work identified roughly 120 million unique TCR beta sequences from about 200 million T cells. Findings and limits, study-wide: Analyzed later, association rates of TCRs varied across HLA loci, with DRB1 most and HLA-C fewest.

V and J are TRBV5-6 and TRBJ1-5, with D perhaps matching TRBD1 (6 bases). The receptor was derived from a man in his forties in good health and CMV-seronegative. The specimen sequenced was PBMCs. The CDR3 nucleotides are TGTGCCAGCAGCCCCGGGGGGGCAAGCGGGCCCCAGCATTTT. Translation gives CASSPGGASGPQHF.